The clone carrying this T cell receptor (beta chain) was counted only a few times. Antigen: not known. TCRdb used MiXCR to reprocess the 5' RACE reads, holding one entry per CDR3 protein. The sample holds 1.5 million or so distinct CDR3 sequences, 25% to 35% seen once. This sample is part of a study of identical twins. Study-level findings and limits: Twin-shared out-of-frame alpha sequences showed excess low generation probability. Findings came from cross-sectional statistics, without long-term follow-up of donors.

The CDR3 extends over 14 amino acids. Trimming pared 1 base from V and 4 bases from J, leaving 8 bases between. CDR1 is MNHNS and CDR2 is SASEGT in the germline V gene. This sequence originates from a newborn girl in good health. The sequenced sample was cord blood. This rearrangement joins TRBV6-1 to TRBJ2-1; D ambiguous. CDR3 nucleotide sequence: TGTGCCAGCAGTGAAGTACGGAGATACAATGAGCAGTTCTTC. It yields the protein CASSEVRRYNEQFF.